This T cell receptor beta chain was profiled in a study of blood T cell repertoires in COVID-19. Overall study: Samples taken during acute and convalescent COVID-19 were collected in the United States, Italy and Spain.

Residents of about 25 US areas, aged roughly 18 to 89 years, made up the participants. Study processing details: Estimates of nucleated cell counts were drawn from the amplification of reference gene primers. The method was immunoSEQ multiplex PCR; TCRdb's version includes in-frame clones alone and lacks a portion of them. The DNA gave D and trimming, while V, J and clone size come from that table. The sample holds approximately 260,000 clones; about 80% are singletons and the top ten take around 4.1%. J gave up 2 bases and V 5 bases, and 5 bases lay outside the gene matches. Germline V gene lookup returns CDR1 MRHNA and CDR2 SNTAGT. CDR3 length equals 15 residues.

The V call is TRBV6-4, the J call TRBJ1-3; 8 bases are shared with TRBD1. The sequenced sample was PBMCs or T cells enriched from blood (not recorded which). The origin of this receptor is a man aged 25 to 40 with acute COVID-19. The CDR3 nucleotides read TGTGCCAGCAGTCTAGACAGGGGAACTGGAAACACCATATATTTT. It is translated as CASSLDRGTGNTIYF.